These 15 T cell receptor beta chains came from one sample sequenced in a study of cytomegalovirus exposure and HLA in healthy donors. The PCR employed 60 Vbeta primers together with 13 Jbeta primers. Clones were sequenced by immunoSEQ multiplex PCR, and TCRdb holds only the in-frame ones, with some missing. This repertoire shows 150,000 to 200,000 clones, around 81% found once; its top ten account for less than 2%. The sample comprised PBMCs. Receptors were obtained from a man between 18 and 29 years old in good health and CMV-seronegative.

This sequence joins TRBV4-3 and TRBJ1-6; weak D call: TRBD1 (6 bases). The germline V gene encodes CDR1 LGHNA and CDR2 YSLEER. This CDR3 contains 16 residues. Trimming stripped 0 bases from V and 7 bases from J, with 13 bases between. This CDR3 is CASSQDRGGGNSPLHF. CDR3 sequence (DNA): TGCGCCAGCAGCCAAGATAGGGGGGGTGGGAATTCACCCCTCCACTTT.

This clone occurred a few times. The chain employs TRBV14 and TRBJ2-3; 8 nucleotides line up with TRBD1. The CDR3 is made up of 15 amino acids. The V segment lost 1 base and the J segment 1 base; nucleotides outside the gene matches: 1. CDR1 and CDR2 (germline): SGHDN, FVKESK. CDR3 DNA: TGTGCCAGCAGCCAAGGACAGGGGCGCACAGATACGCAGTATTTT. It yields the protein CASSQGQGRTDTQYF.

The CDR3 coding sequence is TGTGCCAGCTCACCGCAGGGCACTGAAGCTTTCTTT. This encodes CASSPQGTEAFF. The chain recombines TRBV18 with TRBJ1-1; maybe TRBD1 (5 bases). V lost 3 bases and J 4 bases, leaving 6 bases between the germline ends. The CDR3 is made up of 12 amino acids. Germline V CDR1 and CDR2: KGHSH, LQKENI. Together with reference TRBV18 and TRBJ1-1, the CDR3 gives the full variable domain: NAGVMQNPRHLVRRRGQEARLRCSPMKGHSHVYWYRQLPEEGLKFMVYLQKENIIDESGMPKERFSAEFPKEGPSILRIQQVVRGDSAAYFCASSPQGTEAFFGQGTRLTVV.

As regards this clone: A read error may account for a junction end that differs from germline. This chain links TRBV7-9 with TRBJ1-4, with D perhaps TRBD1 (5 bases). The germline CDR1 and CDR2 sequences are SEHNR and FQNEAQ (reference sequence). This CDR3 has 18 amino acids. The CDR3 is CSSSLPITQGHVGEKLFF. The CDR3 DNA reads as TGTTCCAGCAGCCTGCCAATAACGCAGGGTCATGTCGGGGAAAAACTGTTTTTT.

The chain's CDR3 is CASSESGLSYNEQFF. CDR3 DNA: TGTGCCAGCAGTGAATCAGGGCTCTCCTACAATGAGCAGTTCTTC. The chain couples TRBV2 to TRBJ2-1, with TRBD1 as a possible D gene (5 bases). CDR1 SNHLY and CDR2 FYNNEI come from the germline V gene. The CDR3 runs to 15 residues. The ends were cut back, 2 bases at V and 0 bases at J, with 8 bases in the middle.

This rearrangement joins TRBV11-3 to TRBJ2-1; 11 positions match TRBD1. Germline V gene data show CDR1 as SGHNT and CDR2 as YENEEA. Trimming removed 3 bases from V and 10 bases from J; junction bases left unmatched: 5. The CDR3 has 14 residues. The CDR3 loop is CASSLGQGVSEQFF. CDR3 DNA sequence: TGTGCCAGCAGCTTGGGACAGGGGGTTAGCGAGCAGTTCTTC.

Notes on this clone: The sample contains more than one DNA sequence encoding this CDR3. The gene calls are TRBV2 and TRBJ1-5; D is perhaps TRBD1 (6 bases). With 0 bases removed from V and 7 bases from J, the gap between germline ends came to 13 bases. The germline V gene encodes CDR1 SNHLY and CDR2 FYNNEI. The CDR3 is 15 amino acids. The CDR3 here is CASSEARGAGQPQHF. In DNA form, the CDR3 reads TGTGCCAGCAGTGAAGCACGGGGGGCAGGGCAGCCCCAGCATTTT.

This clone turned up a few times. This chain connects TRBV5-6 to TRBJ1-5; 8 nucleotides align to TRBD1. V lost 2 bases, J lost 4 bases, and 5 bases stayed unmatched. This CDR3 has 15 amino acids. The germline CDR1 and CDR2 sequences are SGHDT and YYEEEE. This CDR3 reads CASSLQDRENQPQHF. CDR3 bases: TGTGCCAGCAGCTTACAGGACAGGGAGAATCAGCCCCAGCATTTT. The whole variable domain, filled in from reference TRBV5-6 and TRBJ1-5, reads DAGVTQSPTHLIKTRGQQVTLRCSPKSGHDTVSWYQQALGQGPQFIFQYYEEEERQRGNFPDRFSGHQFPNYSSELNVNALLLGDSALYLCASSLQDRENQPQHFGDGTRLSIL.

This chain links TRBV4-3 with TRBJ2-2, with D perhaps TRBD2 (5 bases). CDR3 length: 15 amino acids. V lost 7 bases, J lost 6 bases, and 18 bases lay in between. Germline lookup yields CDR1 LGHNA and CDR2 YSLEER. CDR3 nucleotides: TGCGCCAGCAACCCCCGGAGGTCGGAGGCCGGGGAGCTGTTTTTT. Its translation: CASNPRRSEAGELFF.

The CDR3 here is CASRPRLRSAETQYF. CDR3 sequence (DNA): TGTGCAAGTCGCCCCCGACTTCGTTCTGCAGAGACCCAGTACTTC. The V call is TRBV12-2, the J call TRBJ2-5; the D call TRBD2 from the table was never checked on the DNA. TRBV12-2 is annotated as a pseudogene. This CDR3 is 15 amino acids long.

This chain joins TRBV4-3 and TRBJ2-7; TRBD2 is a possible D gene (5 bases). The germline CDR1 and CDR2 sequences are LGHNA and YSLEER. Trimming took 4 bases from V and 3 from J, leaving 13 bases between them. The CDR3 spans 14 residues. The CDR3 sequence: CASSPDFTSYEQYF. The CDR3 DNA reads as TGCGCCAGCAGCCCGGACTTCACAAGCTACGAGCAGTACTTC.

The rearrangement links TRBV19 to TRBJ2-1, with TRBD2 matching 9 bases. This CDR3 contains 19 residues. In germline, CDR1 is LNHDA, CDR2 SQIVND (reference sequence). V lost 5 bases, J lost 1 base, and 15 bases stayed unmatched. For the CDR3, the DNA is TGTGCCAGTAGTTCCCGGGAGGTTAGCGGGAGCTGGTCCTACAATGAGCAGTTCTTC. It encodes CASSSREVSGSWSYNEQFF.

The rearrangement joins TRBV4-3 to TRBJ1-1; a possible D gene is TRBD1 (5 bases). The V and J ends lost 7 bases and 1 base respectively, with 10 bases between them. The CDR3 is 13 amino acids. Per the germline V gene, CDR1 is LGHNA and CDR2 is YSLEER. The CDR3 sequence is CASTREGNTEAFF. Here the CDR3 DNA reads TGCGCCAGCACCAGGGAGGGGAACACTGAAGCTTTCTTT.

DNA of the CDR3: TGTGCCAGCTCACCACTGGGGACAGGGGTGTCCAATGAGCAGTTCTTC. Translated: CASSPLGTGVSNEQFF. The rearrangement links TRBV18 to TRBJ2-1, with 10 bases fitting TRBD1. Germline trimming cut 1 base from V and 6 bases from J; bases unmatched to any gene: 6. Germline V gene lookup returns CDR1 KGHSH and CDR2 LQKENI. CDR3 size: 16 residues.

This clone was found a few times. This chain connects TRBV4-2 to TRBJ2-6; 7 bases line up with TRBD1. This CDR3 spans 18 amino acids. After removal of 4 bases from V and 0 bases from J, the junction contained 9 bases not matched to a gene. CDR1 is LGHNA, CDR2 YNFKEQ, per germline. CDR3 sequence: CASSPSGTANSGANVLTF. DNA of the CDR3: TGTGCCAGCAGCCCCTCCGGGACAGCCAACTCTGGGGCCAACGTCCTGACTTTC.